The 16 T cell receptor beta chains listed next were all sequenced from one sample in a study of identical twins (dated by TCRdb to 2016 to 2017). Libraries came from 5' RACE. Sequenced on an Illumina HiSeq 2000. Using fastp at Q25 and MiXCR, TCRdb reprocessed the public reads and kept productive beta chains. Records with the same CDR3 protein are collapsed into one entry carrying the most frequent genes and DNA. This sample is represented by some 260,000 distinct CDR3 sequences; around an eighth of them were singletons. The ten largest clonotypes hold 7% to 9.5% of the sample. The sequencing sample was made of memory (CD45RO+) T cells sorted from blood. Interpreted using the paper, the cell subset or site label stands for: CD45RO+ enriched T cells. The receptors here all came from a woman between 18 and 29 years old in good health.

This clonotype was recorded many times. The chain joins TRBV7-9 to TRBJ1-2; 12 bases map to TRBD1. This CDR3 is built from 14 residues. Germline CDR1 is SEHNR and CDR2 is FQNEAQ (reference sequence). V shed 4 bases, J shed 7 bases, and the junction held 4 bases outside the gene matches. The CDR3 region has the DNA TGTGCCAGCAGCTCGGGACAGGGGGCATCTGGCTACACCTTC. It is translated as CASSSGQGASGYTF.

This clonotype was counted a few times. The chain recombines TRBV20-1 with TRBJ2-5; 8 nucleotides match TRBD1. After removal of 6 bases from V and 5 bases from J, the junction contained 2 bases not matched to a gene. The CDR3 is 11 residues long. Looked up from germline, CDR1 is DFQATT and CDR2 is SNEGSKA (reference sequence). The CDR3 sequence: CSAHRGETQYF. CDR3 DNA sequence: TGCAGTGCCCACAGGGGGGAGACCCAGTACTTC.

This clonotype was counted at least ten times. J is TRBJ2-6 and V is TRBV5-6; D perhaps matches TRBD1 (6 bases). V shed 1 base and J shed 2 bases, with 10 bases lying between them. The CDR3 is 16 amino acids. CDR1 is SGHDT and CDR2 is YYEEEE in the germline V gene. The CDR3 here is CASSLQGNTGANVLTF. The DNA of the CDR3 is TGTGCCAGCAGCTTGCAGGGGAATACTGGGGCCAACGTCCTGACTTTC.

The V gene is TRBV19, the J gene TRBJ1-5; no firm D call. V gave up 7 bases and J gave up 0 bases, with 13 bases separating them. There are 15 residues in the CDR3. Per the germline V gene, CDR1 is LNHDA and CDR2 is SQIVND (reference sequence). Here the CDR3 DNA reads TGTGCCAGTACCCGGACCCGAGATAGCAATCAGCCCCAGCATTTT. Translating it yields CASTRTRDSNQPQHF.

The chain recombines TRBV9 with TRBJ2-3; 12 nucleotides match TRBD2. The CDR3 covers 15 residues. Trimming removed 1 base from V and 6 bases from J; junction bases left unmatched: 3. Germline CDR1 reads SGDLS; CDR2 reads YYNGEE. The CDR3, as DNA: TGTGCCAGCAGCGTACTAGCGGGAGGGCCGGATACGCAGTATTTT. Encoded protein: CASSVLAGGPDTQYF.

The rearrangement links TRBV5-1 to TRBJ2-5; 12 nucleotides match TRBD2. This CDR3 comprises 16 residues. The germline gives CDR1 SGHRS, CDR2 YFSETQ. The junction had 8 bases not matched to a gene; V was cut back by 4 bases and J by 4 bases. The CDR3 here is CASSAKLAGGGETQYF. DNA of the CDR3: TGCGCCAGCAGCGCCAAACTAGCGGGAGGCGGAGAGACCCAGTACTTC.

V gene TRBV4-1 combines with J gene TRBJ2-2; the match to TRBD2 covers 8 bases. Unmatched junction bases numbered 6, after V lost 8 bases and J lost 1 base. Looked up from germline, CDR1 is MGHRA and CDR2 is YSYEKL. The CDR3 is made up of 15 amino acids. The CDR3 DNA reads TGCGCCAGCCGCCGTAGCGGGATGAACACCGGGGAGCTGTTTTTT. It is translated as CASRRSGMNTGELFF.

At least ten counts were recorded for this clonotype. V usage is TRBV12-3 or TRBV12-4 and J usage is TRBJ2-7; D is undetermined. The CDR3 runs 18 residues. The V gene lost 6 bases and the J gene lost 3 bases, with 27 bases spanning the gap. The CDR3 region is CASSSQRIEEVPYYEQYF. CDR3 in DNA: TGTGCCAGCAGCTCCCAACGAATTGAGGAAGTTCCCTACTACGAGCAGTACTTC.

The sample holds a few counts of this clonotype. CDR3 nucleotide sequence: TGTGCCAGCAGTTACACAGGGGAGTGGGGTCAGCCCCAGCATTTT. Protein: CASSYTGEWGQPQHF. The rearrangement links TRBV7-9 to TRBJ1-5; 7 bases agree with TRBD1. Germline V lookup: CDR1 SEHNR, CDR2 FQNEAQ (reference sequence). The V gene end was trimmed by 6 bases and the J gene end by 6 bases; junction bases not matched to a gene: 11. CDR3 size: 15 residues.

As for this clonotype: One junction end does not reproduce the germline sequence, and a read error may be involved. The chain uses TRBV7-7 and TRBJ2-5, with D possibly TRBD1 on 6 matching bases. The CDR3 loop spans 14 amino acids. CDR1 is SSHAT, CDR2 FNYEAQ, per germline (reference sequence). Here the CDR3 reads CASSFTGNGETQYF. CDR3 nucleotide sequence: TGTGCTAGCAGCTTTACAGGGAATGGGGAGACCCAGTACTTC. The full variable domain, with the rest looked up from reference TRBV7-7 and TRBJ2-5, is GAGVSQSPRYKVTKRGQDVTLRCDPISSHATLYWYQQALGQGPEFLTYFNYEAQPDKSGLPSDRFSAERPEGSISTLTIQRTEQRDSAMYRCASSFTGNGETQYFGPGTRLLVL.

This chain uses TRBV10-2 with TRBJ2-3, with no clear D. V was trimmed by 7 bases and J by 1 base, leaving 6 bases between them. CDR3 length equals 12 residues. The germline CDR1 and CDR2 sequences are WSHSY and SAAADI. The DNA for the CDR3 is TGCGCCAGCACCCCCCGCACAGATACGCAGTATTTT. This codes for CASTPRTDTQYF.

This clonotype was seen only a few times. This chain connects TRBV19 to TRBJ2-1, with D perhaps TRBD2 (6 bases). Trimming shortened V by 3 bases and J by 1 base, and 7 bases separated the two germline ends. This CDR3 spans 14 amino acids. CDR1 is LNHDA and CDR2 is SQIVND in the germline V gene (reference sequence). CDR3: CASSIAGSYNEQFF. The DNA for the CDR3 is TGTGCCAGTAGTATCGCGGGATCCTACAATGAGCAGTTCTTC.

The table lists this clonotype with many counts. This sequence joins TRBV7-2 and TRBJ2-3; 9 bases map to TRBD1. CDR3 length: 15 residues. Germline loops: CDR1 SGHTA, CDR2 FQGNSA. Losses at the gene ends were 6 bases for V and 1 base for J; bases not matched to a gene: 5. CDR3 nucleotide sequence: TGTGCCAGCAGTACCCGGACAGGGGGCACAGATACGCAGTATTTT. As protein: CASSTRTGGTDTQYF.

This clonotype was counted ten times or more. The chain joins TRBV12-3 or TRBV12-4 to TRBJ2-3; the D gene is possibly TRBD2 (6 bases). The CDR3 loop spans 16 amino acids. Trimming removed 0 bases from V and 2 bases from J, with 12 bases in between. As DNA, the CDR3 is TGTGCCAGCAGTTTAGCGGGCGGGAAAGACACAGATACGCAGTATTTT. Its protein product is CASSLAGGKDTDTQYF.

This clonotype has more than one count but fewer than ten. The V call is TRBV20-1, the J call TRBJ2-7, with 8 bases fitting TRBD2. The germline CDR1 and CDR2 sequences are DFQATT and SNEGSKA (reference sequence). The CDR3 extends over 14 amino acids. The trim removed 0 bases at V and 6 bases at J, leaving 7 bases unmatched. CDR3 sequence reads: CSARDMRGVSEQYF. Written as DNA, the CDR3 is TGCAGTGCTAGAGATATGCGGGGGGTCTCCGAGCAGTACTTC.

This clonotype was observed a handful of times. The chain couples TRBV6-1 to TRBJ1-2; D call uncertain. This CDR3 has 13 amino acids. The V gene lost 6 bases and the J gene lost 8 bases, with 16 bases spanning the gap. Per germline, CDR1 MNHNS and CDR2 SASEGT. CDR3 residues: CASSKVSVFGYTF. In DNA, the CDR3 is TGTGCCAGCAGCAAGGTCTCGGTTTTCGGCTACACCTTC.